This T cell receptor beta chain appears in the sequencing data of a study of T-cell reconstitution after alpha-beta-depleted transplantation in children. Overall study results and limits: About two months after transplant, alpha-beta T cells reportedly came from several hundred expanded graft clones. After one year, T-cell counts and TCRbeta diversity mostly came from new T cells.

The V gene end was trimmed by 0 bases and the J gene end by 4 bases; junction bases not matched to a gene: 5. This CDR3 region has 16 residues. Germline V gene lookup returns CDR1 ENHRY and CDR2 SYGVKD. Using unique molecular identifiers, the investigators prepared the TCRbeta library. Each CDR3 protein is one row after TCRdb ran MiXCR on the PCR reads. This sample yields about 600,000 distinct CDR3 sequences, of which over 10% are seen a single time; 2.2% belongs to the top ten. This clonotype was seen ten or more times. Its matching antigen is unknown. The sequence was obtained from a male patient between 5 and 17 years old who had a stem cell transplant for acute myeloid leukemia, so the T cells may come from the graft donor. This sequence joins TRBV10-3 and TRBJ2-1, with TRBD1 matching 8 bases. Sequencing was performed on PBMCs, mostly from graft donor cells, taken 360 days after TCRalphabeta/CD19-depleted stem cell transplant. CDR3 in DNA: TGTGCCATCAGTGAGTCCCGTGGGACAGGATACAATGAGCAGTTCTTC. Amino acid sequence: CAISESRGTGYNEQFF.